A single sample is the source of the 5 T cell receptor beta chains below, sequenced in a study of blood T cell repertoires in COVID-19. Generated by immunoSEQ multiplex PCR, the TCRdb table keeps only in-frame clones and is missing some. The sample has some 67,000 clones; roughly 90% are singletons. Sequenced sample: peripheral blood. Source of these receptors: a woman aged 55-69 years with acute or convalescent COVID-19.

The rearrangement joins TRBV4-3 to TRBJ2-3; the match to TRBD2 covers 7 bases. With 0 bases clipped from V and 6 bases from J, the junction kept 6 bases outside the gene matches. The V gene's germline CDR1 is LGHNA and CDR2 YSLEER. The CDR3 contains 15 residues. The CDR3 reads CASSQDREGGDTQYF. The CDR3 bases are TGCGCCAGCAGCCAAGACAGGGAGGGTGGGGATACGCAGTATTTT.

The chain employs TRBV7-8 and TRBJ2-3; weak D call: TRBD1 (5 bases). The CDR3 runs 13 residues. Trimming left V 3 bases short and J 5 bases short, with 9 bases between. Germline CDR1 and CDR2: SGHVS and FQNEAQ. CDR3 in amino acids: CASSFSREDTQYF. CDR3 bases: TGTGCCAGCAGCTTTTCCAGGGAAGATACGCAGTATTTT. Filled out from reference TRBV7-8 and TRBJ2-3, the complete variable domain reads GAGVSQSPRYKVAKRGQDVALRCDPISGHVSLFWYQQALGQGPEFLTYFQNEAQLDKSGLPSDRFFAERPEGSVSTLKIQRTQQEDSAVYLCASSFSREDTQYFGPGTRLTVL.

V and J are TRBV4-3 and TRBJ1-2; 7 bases match TRBD1. The CDR3 is made up of 15 amino acids. V shed 0 bases and J 4 bases; nucleotides not matched to a gene: 5. CDR1 LGHNA and CDR2 YSLEER come from the germline V gene. The CDR3 DNA sequence: TGCGCCAGCAGCCAAGATAAGGACAGGCCCTATGGCTACACCTTC. Amino acid sequence: CASSQDKDRPYGYTF.

This chain joins TRBV27 and TRBJ2-7; 7 positions match TRBD1. Germline V lookup: CDR1 MNHEY, CDR2 SMNVEV (reference sequence). The CDR3 runs 15 residues. Unmatched junction bases numbered 11, after V lost 6 bases and J lost 3 bases. The CDR3 sequence is CASRTFKGAYYEQYV. DNA for the CDR3: TGTGCCAGCAGGACCTTTAAGGGGGCCTACTACGAGCAGTACGTC.

The chain joins TRBV5-8 to TRBJ1-1; D is uncertain. This CDR3 region has 12 residues. Trimming pared 1 base from V and 5 bases from J, leaving 6 bases between. Germline CDR1 is SGHTS and CDR2 is YDEGEE. CDR3 amino acids: CASSLYLTEAFF. CDR3 nucleotides: TGTGCCAGCAGCTTGTATTTGACTGAAGCTTTCTTT.